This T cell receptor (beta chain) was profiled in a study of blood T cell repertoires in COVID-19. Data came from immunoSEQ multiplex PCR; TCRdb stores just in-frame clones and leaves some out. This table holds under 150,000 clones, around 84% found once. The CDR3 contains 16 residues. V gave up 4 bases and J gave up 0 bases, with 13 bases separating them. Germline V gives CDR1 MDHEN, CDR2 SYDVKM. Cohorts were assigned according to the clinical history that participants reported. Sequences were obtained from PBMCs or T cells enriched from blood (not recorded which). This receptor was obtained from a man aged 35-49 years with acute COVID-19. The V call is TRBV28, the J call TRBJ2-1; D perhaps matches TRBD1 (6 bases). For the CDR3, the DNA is TGTGCCAGCAGTTCTCAAACAGGGAGCTCCTACAATGAGCAGTTCTTC. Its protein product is CASSSQTGSSYNEQFF.